These T cell receptor beta chains were read from a single sample in a study of neoadjuvant anti-PD-1 for oral cavity cancer. Produced via immunoSEQ multiplex PCR; TCRdb's table is partial and in-frame only. The data hold around 7,100 clones, with over 45% observed a single time. This sample comprised tumor tissue, obtained before nivolumab (anti-PD-1) treatment. These receptors all come from a person aged 40-85 years with oral cavity squamous cell carcinoma. The CDR3 runs from the conserved cysteine through the conserved F or W. A D gene is named only where the DNA matches it firmly. The size of a clone is reported for some rows only, either as once, few or many, or as a class for expanded clones.

j_gene	abundance	v_gene	d_gene	CDR3nt	CDR3aa
TRBJ2-7	NA	TRBV6-6	NA	TGTGCCAGCAGCCCTCCGGGACGATACGAGCAGTACTTC	CASSPPGRYEQYF
TRBJ2-7	few	TRBV6-4	NA	TGTGCCAGCATTCACGAGCAGTACTTC	CASIHEQYF
TRBJ1-2	NA	TRBV14	NA	TGTGCCAGCAGCCAAGTAGGGTCTCTCTATGGCTACACCTTC	CASSQVGSLYGYTF
TRBJ2-1	NA	TRBV11-3	NA	TGTGCCAGCAGTCGAGGAGGGAGCTCCTACAATGAGCAGTTCTTC	CASSRGGSSYNEQFF
TRBJ2-5	NA	TRBV5-5	TRBD2	TGTGCCAGCAGCTTGATCACTAGCGGGAGAGAGACCCAGTACTTC	CASSLITSGRETQYF
TRBJ2-1	NA	TRBV7-3	NA	TGTGCCAGCAGCTTTTCGGGGACTTCCGAGCAGTTCTTC	CASSFSGTSEQFF
TRBJ1-4	NA	TRBV27	TRBD1	TGTGCCAGCAGGGAGAGACAGGGAAGGGAAAAACTGTTTTTT	CASRERQGREKLFF
TRBJ1-1	NA	TRBV29-1	NA	TGCAGCGTTGAAGATCAGCCCCTCGAAGCTTTCTTT	CSVEDQPLEAFF
TRBJ2-3	NA	TRBV30	TRBD2	TGTGCCTGGAGTTACGGGACTAGCGGGAGGGCAAATACGCAGTATTTT	CAWSYGTSGRANTQYF
TRBJ2-5	few	TRBV6-5	NA	TGTGCCAGCAGTTACTCTGGAGTGGTAGAGACCCAGTACTTC	CASSYSGVVETQYF
TRBJ2-5	large	TRBV9	TRBD2	TGTGCCAGCAGCCCCTCAAGGGGAGGGTGGGAGACCCAGTACTTC	CASSPSRGGWETQYF
TRBJ2-5	NA	TRBV7-3	TRBD1	TGTGCCAGCAGCCTTGGGACAGCTTCTCAAGAGACCCAGTACTTC	CASSLGTASQETQYF
TRBJ2-1	NA	TRBV28	NA	TGTGCCAGCAGTTTGCAGCAGGGTTACAATGAGCAGTTCTTC	CASSLQQGYNEQFF
TRBJ2-1	medium-sized	TRBV7-9	NA	TGTGCCAGCAGCTTAACGGGGGCGGGCAATGAGCAGTTCTTC	CASSLTGAGNEQFF
TRBJ2-7	NA	TRBV5-4	TRBD1	TGTGCCAGCAGCTTGCCACAGGGGAACTCCTACGAGCAGTACTTC	CASSLPQGNSYEQYF
TRBJ1-2	NA	TRBV18	NA	TGTGCCAGCTCACCTGACACATGGGGGGGATCGGACTATGGCTACACCTTC	CASSPDTWGGSDYGYTF
TRBJ2-6	NA	TRBV7-8	TRBD2	TGTGCCAGCAGCCGCGGGACTAGCGGGAGGACAGGGGCCAACGTCCTGACTTTC	CASSRGTSGRTGANVLTF
TRBJ1-1	NA	TRBV20-1	NA	TGCAGTCTCGCAGACCGTTATGAAGCTTTCTTT	CSLADRYEAFF
TRBJ2-6	NA	TRBV7-9	NA	TGTGCCAGTTTCCCAGCCGGGGCCAACGTCCTGACTTTC	CASFPAGANVLTF
TRBJ1-5	NA	TRBV19	TRBD1	TGTGCCAGTAAGGACAGGGTAGGCCAGCCCCAGCATTTT	CASKDRVGQPQHF
TRBJ1-1	once	TRBV19	NA	TGTGCCAGTAGTATAAGAGGGCCGAACACTGAAGCTTTCTTT	CASSIRGPNTEAFF
TRBJ2-3	once	TRBV7-2	NA	TGTGCCAGCAGCTCACACGGAAAGGATACGCAGTATTTT	CASSSHGKDTQYF
TRBJ2-1	NA	TRBV11-2	NA	TGTGCCAGCAGCTTAGATTATCAGGGTTTCGACAATGAGCAGTTCTTC	CASSLDYQGFDNEQFF
TRBJ2-7	NA	TRBV27	TRBD2	TGTGCCAGCAGTCCGCCCCCTAGCGGGCCTACCTACGAGCAGTACTTC	CASSPPPSGPTYEQYF
TRBJ2-3	NA	TRBV10-3	NA	TGTGCCATCAGTGGTTCAGAGACAGATACGCAGTATTTT	CAISGSETDTQYF
TRBJ1-4	NA	TRBV7-2	NA	TGTGCCAGCAGCTCCCTCCCTCCGGGACGGGATGAAAAACTGTTTTTT	CASSSLPPGRDEKLFF
TRBJ2-7	NA	TRBV30	TRBD2	TGTGCCTGGAGTGGAGCGGGGGTTTCCTACGAGCAGTACTTC	CAWSGAGVSYEQYF
TRBJ2-1	NA	TRBV28	TRBD2	TGTGCCAGCAGTGATCCGGGGACTAGGTACAATGAGCAGTTCTTC	CASSDPGTRYNEQFF
TRBJ2-7	NA	TRBV7-9	NA	TGTGCCAGCAGCTTCGATCTTTTCAACGAGCAGTACTTC	CASSFDLFNEQYF
TRBJ1-2	NA	TRBV18	TRBD1	TGTGCCAGCTCACCAGCGGACAGGATCTTTTGGTTC	CASSPADRIFWF
TRBJ2-1	once	TRBV7-3	TRBD2	TGTGCCAGCAGCCAGGGGCTAGCGGGAGGTCGGGGTATGAATGAGCAGTTCTTC	CASSQGLAGGRGMNEQFF
TRBJ2-7	NA	TRBV14	TRBD2	TGTGCCAGCAGCCCCCTGACACTAGCGGGAGGGCTCGAGCAGTACTTC	CASSPLTLAGGLEQYF
TRBJ1-2	NA	TRBV9	NA	TGTGCCAGCAGCGTAGGTTTGGGAGAAAACTATGGCTACACCTTC	CASSVGLGENYGYTF
TRBJ1-3	once	TRBV27	NA	TGTGCCAGCAGCCGCGGGGGGAGCTCTGGAAACACCATATATTTT	CASSRGGSSGNTIYF
TRBJ1-2	NA	TRBV18	TRBD1	TGTGCCAGCTCACCAATCGGACAGGGGCGGGGTGGCTACACCTTC	CASSPIGQGRGGYTF
TRBJ2-2	NA	TRBV6-6	TRBD1	TGTGCCAGCAATAGACAGGGGTGGAACACCGGGGAGCTGTTTTTT	CASNRQGWNTGELFF
TRBJ2-7	NA	TRBV7-9	NA	TGTGCCAGCAGCTTAACCCAGTACGAGCAGTACTTC	CASSLTQYEQYF
TRBJ2-4	NA	TRBV28	NA	TGTGCCAGCAGTTTCGGTCAGCACAAAAACATTCAGTACTTC	CASSFGQHKNIQYF
TRBJ1-1	NA	TRBV6-4	TRBD1	TGTGCCAGCAGTGTCCGGACAGGGGACACTGAAGCTTTCTTT	CASSVRTGDTEAFF